These T cell receptor beta chains were read from a single sample in a study of cytomegalovirus exposure and HLA in healthy donors. The table came from immunoSEQ multiplex PCR; TCRdb's copy has only in-frame clones and leaves some out. Altogether about 130,000 clones are present, just under 90% being singletons, with the ten largest covering about 3.7%. The specimen was PBMCs. All receptors come from a man aged 25 to 40 in good health and CMV-seronegative. The CDR3 runs from the conserved cysteine through the conserved F or W. D genes are given only for firm matches. Where a row states a size, it is once, few, many or the class of an expanded clone; other rows omit it.

D gene: TRBD2; clone size: few; J gene: TRBJ2-7; V gene: TRBV7-9; CDR3 DNA: TGTGCCAGCAGCCAGACCGGGAGGGAGCAGTACTTC; CDR3 protein: CASSQTGREQYF
D gene: -; clone size: -; J gene: TRBJ2-7; V gene: TRBV4-1; CDR3 DNA: TGCGCCAGCAGTCGACAGGCCGCCTACGAGCAGTACTTC; CDR3 protein: CASSRQAAYEQYF
D gene: TRBD2; clone size: few; J gene: TRBJ2-3; V gene: TRBV6-4; CDR3 DNA: TGTGCCAGCAGTGACGGTAGCGGGGGCACAGATACGCAGTATTTT; CDR3 protein: CASSDGSGGTDTQYF
D gene: TRBD1; clone size: -; J gene: TRBJ1-1; V gene: TRBV4-2; CDR3 DNA: TGTGCCAGCAGCCAAGATTGGCAGGGGGCCCCTGAAGCTTTCTTT; CDR3 protein: CASSQDWQGAPEAFF
D gene: TRBD1; clone size: -; J gene: TRBJ1-1; V gene: TRBV18; CDR3 DNA: TGTGCCAGCTCACCAAGGACAGGGGAGGCTTTCTTT; CDR3 protein: CASSPRTGEAFF
D gene: -; clone size: once; J gene: TRBJ1-1; V gene: TRBV2; CDR3 DNA: TGTGCCAGCAAGGGGGATAAGACTGAAGCTTTCTTT; CDR3 protein: CASKGDKTEAFF
D gene: -; clone size: -; J gene: TRBJ2-1; V gene: TRBV5-5; CDR3 DNA: TGTGCCAGCAGCCCCGGGACAAGCAATGAGCAGTTCTTC; CDR3 protein: CASSPGTSNEQFF
D gene: -; clone size: -; J gene: TRBJ1-2; V gene: TRBV28; CDR3 DNA: TGTGCCAGCAGTTTGGCACCAGCTAACTATGGCTACACCTTC; CDR3 protein: CASSLAPANYGYTF
D gene: -; clone size: -; J gene: TRBJ1-2; V gene: TRBV19; CDR3 DNA: TGTGCCAGTAGTTCCCCCCGGGGTAGCTATGGCTACACCTTC; CDR3 protein: CASSSPRGSYGYTF
D gene: TRBD1; clone size: -; J gene: TRBJ2-4; V gene: TRBV5-1; CDR3 DNA: TGCGCCAGCACCCACGGACAGGGAGGCAAAAACATTCAGTACTTC; CDR3 protein: CASTHGQGGKNIQYF
D gene: -; clone size: -; J gene: TRBJ1-5; V gene: TRBV5-1; CDR3 DNA: TGCGCCAGCAGCTTCGTAGGGGGCAATCAGCCCCAGCATTTT; CDR3 protein: CASSFVGGNQPQHF
D gene: TRBD1; clone size: -; J gene: TRBJ1-2; V gene: TRBV7-6; CDR3 DNA: TGTGCCAGCAGCCGAGACAGGGACTATGGCTACACCTTC; CDR3 protein: CASSRDRDYGYTF